These 10 T cell receptor beta chains originate from one sample sequenced in a study of OX40 agonist ivuxolimab in advanced cancers. The method was immunoSEQ multiplex PCR; TCRdb's version includes in-frame clones alone and lacks a portion of them. The data contain roughly 20,000 clones, roughly 72% of them singletons. The material sequenced was CD4+ or CD8+ T cells sorted from blood, taken in a trial of the OX40 agonist ivuxolimab. The receptor source for this set is an adult with an advanced solid tumor such as melanoma, head and neck, liver or kidney cancer.

The chain couples TRBV5-6 to TRBJ2-5, with D hard to call. The germline V gene has CDR1 SGHDT and CDR2 YYEEEE. V lost 4 bases and J lost 4, with 14 bases in between. The CDR3 sequence is 14 residues long. The CDR3 DNA sequence: TGTGCCAGCAGCCTCGAAATGGAGCGAGAGACCCAGTACTTC. This codes for CASSLEMERETQYF.

The sample holds a few counts of this clone. V gene TRBV29-1 combines with J gene TRBJ1-2; 10 bases match TRBD1. Germline CDR1 and CDR2: SQVTM and ANQGSEA. With 5 bases clipped from V and 5 bases from J, the junction kept 14 bases outside the gene matches. The CDR3 is made up of 16 amino acids. The CDR3 DNA follows: TGCAGCGTTCGGGGGCAGTCGGGACAGGGGCTTTATGGCTACACCTTC. Translated: CSVRGQSGQGLYGYTF.

This chain uses TRBV5-6 with TRBJ2-1; TRBD1 matches 8 bases. Germline CDR1 and CDR2: SGHDT and YYEEEE. V lost 4 bases to trimming and J lost 4 bases; unmatched junction nucleotides: 7. The CDR3 length is 15 residues. In nucleotides, the CDR3 is TGTGCCAGCAGCGCGGGACAGGTGAAATACAATGAGCAGTTCTTC. Encoded protein: CASSAGQVKYNEQFF.

This clone was picked up a small number of times. The chain has TRBV2 and TRBJ2-7; D gene uncertain. Germline CDR1 SNHLY, CDR2 FYNNEI. V was shortened by 3 bases and J by 6 bases, with 6 bases between the two germline ends. The CDR3 covers 11 residues. The CDR3 here is CASSDSREQYF. The CDR3 DNA reads TGTGCCAGCAGTGATTCCCGCGAGCAGTACTTC.

To note about this clone: At one boundary the junction diverges from the germline segment, which might be a read error. Other nucleotide sequences in the sample specify the same CDR3. The chain has TRBV11-2 and TRBJ2-7, with unresolved D. The germline V gene has CDR1 SGHAT and CDR2 FQNNGV. The CDR3 runs to 14 residues. Written as DNA, the CDR3 is TGTGCCAGCAGCCTAGATCGGGCAAGAAACGAGCAGTACTTC. Translated: CASSLDRARNEQYF.

This chain joins TRBV6-5 and TRBJ1-2; TRBD1 agrees at 7 bases. CDR1 and CDR2 from the germline V gene are MNHEY and SVGAGI. CDR3 size: 15 residues. With V trimmed by 0 bases and J by 5 bases, 6 bases remained unmatched. The CDR3 nucleotides are TGTGCCAGCAGTTACTCCTCGCAGGGACAGTATGGCTACACCTTC. This encodes CASSYSSQGQYGYTF.

This clone occurred a few times. J is TRBJ2-7 and V is TRBV19; 7 bases align to TRBD1. The V gene end was trimmed by 5 bases and the J gene end by 2 bases; junction bases not matched to a gene: 18. Germline V gene lookup returns CDR1 LNHDA and CDR2 SQIVND (reference sequence). This CDR3 spans 18 amino acids. CDR3 region: CASSAGSISRDSTYEQYF. The CDR3 bases are TGTGCCAGTAGTGCCGGTTCGATTTCCCGGGACAGCACCTACGAGCAGTACTTC.

This chain links TRBV19 with TRBJ2-1; 8 nucleotides line up with TRBD1. Trimming at V came to 8 bases and at J to 7 bases, leaving 7 bases not matched to a gene. The germline V gene encodes CDR1 LNHDA and CDR2 SQIVND (reference sequence). The CDR3 loop spans 13 amino acids. DNA for the CDR3: TGTGCCAGTTCGGCAGGGGGCGGGAATGAGCAGTTCTTC. Translating gives CASSAGGGNEQFF.

This chain uses TRBV11-1 with TRBJ1-1; 9 bases line up with TRBD1. The CDR3 covers 13 residues. Germline V gene data show CDR1 as SGHAT and CDR2 as FQDESV (reference sequence). The V and J ends lost 4 bases and 10 bases, in that order; junction bases with no gene match: 7. This chain's CDR3 is CASSSSDRGSAFF. For the CDR3, the DNA is TGTGCCAGCAGCTCTTCGGACAGGGGATCAGCTTTCTTT.

The rearrangement links TRBV7-3 to TRBJ2-5, with 7 bases matching TRBD2. Germline V gene data show CDR1 as SGHTA and CDR2 as FQGTGA. J was trimmed by 1 base and V by 4 bases; bases with no gene match: 6. This CDR3 is 15 amino acids long. CDR3: CASSSSGEFQETQYF. The DNA for the CDR3 is TGTGCCAGCAGCTCAAGCGGGGAGTTCCAAGAGACCCAGTACTTC.